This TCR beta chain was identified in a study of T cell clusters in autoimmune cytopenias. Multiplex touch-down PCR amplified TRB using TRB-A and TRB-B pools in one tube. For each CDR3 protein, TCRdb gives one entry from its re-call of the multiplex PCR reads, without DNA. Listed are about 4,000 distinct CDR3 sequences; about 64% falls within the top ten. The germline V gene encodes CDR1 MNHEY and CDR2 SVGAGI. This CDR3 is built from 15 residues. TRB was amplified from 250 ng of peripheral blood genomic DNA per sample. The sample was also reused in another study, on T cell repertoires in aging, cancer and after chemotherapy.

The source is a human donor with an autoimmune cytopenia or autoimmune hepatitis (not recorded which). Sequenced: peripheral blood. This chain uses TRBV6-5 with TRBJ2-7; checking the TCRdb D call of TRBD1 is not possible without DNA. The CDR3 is CASSPPRDTNYEQYF.